The 32 T cell receptor beta chains given below trace back to one sample, sequenced in a study of blood T cell repertoires in COVID-19. The assay was immunoSEQ multiplex PCR, and TCRdb's table has in-frame clones only and misses some. The sample has about 68,000 clones, around 90% seen once. The sequencing sample was made of peripheral blood. All receptors come from a human donor in a cohort sampled during active COVID-19.

The chain carries TRBV12-3 or TRBV12-4 and TRBJ2-2; TRBD2 matches at 7 bases. The ends lost 11 bases at V and 3 bases at J; junction bases unmatched: 6. This CDR3 has 13 amino acids. CDR3 region: CASRLADTGELFF. The CDR3 nucleotides read TGTGCCTCCAGGCTAGCGGACACCGGGGAGCTGTTTTTT.

The chain joins TRBV12-3 or TRBV12-4 to TRBJ1-1, with unresolved D. The CDR3 length is 12 residues. Trimming cost V 8 bases and J 6 bases, with 13 bases left between them. The CDR3: CASVGLSSEAFF. CDR3 sequence (DNA): TGTGCCAGCGTGGGCTTGAGCTCTGAAGCTTTCTTT.

Remarks on this clone: Other DNA variants within this sample encode the same CDR3. This rearrangement joins TRBV12-3 or TRBV12-4 to TRBJ2-7; maybe TRBD1 (6 bases). The CDR3 loop spans 13 amino acids. V lost 5 bases and J 0 bases, leaving 8 bases between the germline ends. The CDR3 reads CASSLDSSYEQYF. CDR3 DNA sequence: TGTGCCAGCAGTCTGGACAGCTCCTACGAGCAGTACTTC.

This chain links TRBV27 with TRBJ2-7; 9 bases match TRBD2. The CDR3 is 14 residues long. The germline CDR1 and CDR2 sequences are MNHEY and SMNVEV (reference sequence). J gave up 3 bases and V 9 bases, and 9 bases lay outside the gene matches. The DNA of the CDR3 is TGTGCCAGTCGTTCGGGGCGGGGGGGCTACGAGCAGTACTTC. It specifies CASRSGRGGYEQYF.

The chain joins TRBV10-2 to TRBJ1-1; D is undetermined. With 5 bases removed from V and 4 bases from J, the gap between germline ends came to 11 bases. The germline gives CDR1 WSHSY, CDR2 SAAADI. The CDR3 length is 13 residues. CDR3 sequence: CASSRREVTEAFF. CDR3 DNA sequence: TGCGCCAGCAGTAGGAGGGAGGTCACTGAAGCTTTCTTT.

The rearrangement joins TRBV24-1 to TRBJ2-7; maybe TRBD1 (6 bases). The V end was cut by 4 bases, the J end by 5 bases, with 14 bases between. The CDR3 loop spans 14 amino acids. CDR1 and CDR2 from the germline V gene are KGHDR and SFDVKD. The CDR3: CATSEYGTKDEQYF. CDR3 DNA: TGTGCCACCAGTGAATACGGGACAAAGGACGAGCAGTACTTC.

V usage is TRBV10-3 and J usage is TRBJ1-2; D unclear. From germline, CDR1 is ENHRY and CDR2 SYGVKD. Trimming took 0 bases from V and 7 from J, leaving 12 bases between them. The CDR3 has 14 residues. The CDR3 DNA reads as TGTGCCATCAGTGAGTCTAGGGAAGGAGGTGGCTACACCTTC. It codes for CAISESREGGGYTF.

The count of this clone is one. The chain carries TRBV7-2 and TRBJ1-1; D ambiguous. Germline CDR1 is SGHTA and CDR2 is FQGNSA. Between the trimmed V and J ends, which lost 1 base and 4 bases, there was a span of 13 bases. The CDR3 consists of 15 residues. The CDR3 is CASSLVGRSSTEAFF. In DNA form, the CDR3 reads TGTGCCAGCAGCTTAGTGGGCAGGTCAAGCACTGAAGCTTTCTTT.

The CDR3 here is CASSYVASAFF. The DNA of the CDR3 is TGTGCCAGCAGCTATGTGGCTTCAGCTTTCTTT. The gene calls are TRBV13 and TRBJ1-1; no firm D call. Germline values: CDR1 PRHDT, CDR2 FYEKMQ (reference sequence). The ends were cut back, 4 bases at V and 10 bases at J, with 10 bases in the middle. The length of the CDR3 is 11 residues.

This rearrangement joins TRBV3-1 (or the pseudogene TRBV3-2) to TRBJ2-2, with 9 bases identical to TRBD1. The trim removed 4 bases at V and 0 bases at J, leaving 9 bases unmatched. The CDR3 loop spans 18 amino acids. The germline V gene encodes CDR1 LGHDT and CDR2 YNNKEL (reference sequence). The CDR3 protein is CASSLGQGSTSNTGELFF. CDR3 DNA sequence: TGTGCCAGCAGCCTCGGACAGGGGTCCACTTCGAACACCGGGGAGCTGTTTTTT.

The chain links TRBV6-4 to TRBJ1-1; TRBD1 might be the D (6 bases). Germline V gene sequence: CDR1 MRHNA, CDR2 SNTAGT. The CDR3 contains 15 residues. V was trimmed by 2 bases and J by 10 bases, leaving 20 bases between them. The CDR3, as DNA: TGTGCCAGCAGTGACAGTGTCCGAACAGGGAAGGTAGCTTTCTTT. Translated: CASSDSVRTGKVAFF.

The rearrangement uses TRBV30 and TRBJ2-7; D remains unclear. The germline V and J ends were trimmed by 8 bases and 6 bases, with 17 bases remaining between them. CDR1 and CDR2 from the germline V gene are GTSNPN and SVGIG (reference sequence). CDR3 size: 12 residues. The chain's CDR3 is CAGNRGGFEQYF. For the CDR3, the DNA is TGTGCCGGCAACCGCGGCGGATTCGAGCAGTACTTC.

The chain couples TRBV5-1 to TRBJ2-7, with 9 bases aligning to TRBD1. The CDR3 has 13 residues. Unmatched junction bases numbered 6, after V lost 5 bases and J lost 6 bases. Per the germline V gene, CDR1 is SGHRS and CDR2 is YFSETQ. CDR3 sequence (DNA): TGCGCCAGCAGAACGGGGACAGGGCCCGAGCAGTACTTC. Its translation: CASRTGTGPEQYF.

The V and J genes are TRBV25-1 and TRBJ1-4; no firm D call. The CDR3 consists of 13 residues. V was cut by 4 bases and J by 8 bases, with 11 bases left in between. Germline assignment: CDR1 MGHDK and CDR2 SYGVNS. In nucleotides, the CDR3 is TGTGCCAGCAGTGTCCCGCGGGGAGAAAAACTGTTTTTT. Translation gives CASSVPRGEKLFF.

Concerning this clone itself: At one of its ends the junction is not consistent with the germline gene, which may arise from a read error. The V gene is TRBV4-3, the J gene TRBJ2-7, with TRBD1 identical over 12 bases. From germline, CDR1 is LGHNA and CDR2 YSLEER. The CDR3 contains 16 residues. CDR3 nucleotide sequence: TGCGCCAGCAGCCAAGATCGTGGGACAGGGGGCTACAAGCAGTACTTC. Its protein is CASSQDRGTGGYKQYF.

The rearrangement links TRBV7-8 to TRBJ1-1; D remains ambiguous. Germline CDR1 and CDR2: SGHVS and FQNEAQ. The CDR3 runs 13 residues. Trimming removed 5 bases at V and 0 bases at J, with 7 bases between. The CDR3 DNA reads TGTGCCAGCAGCCGCGCAGTGAACACTGAAGCTTTCTTT. Translation: CASSRAVNTEAFF.

This chain links TRBV6-1 with TRBJ1-5, with TRBD1 identical over 8 bases. With V trimmed by 1 base and J by 0 bases, 14 bases remained unmatched. CDR3 length: 20 residues. Germline lookup yields CDR1 MNHNS and CDR2 SASEGT. CDR3 sequence reads: CASSEVTGTGALYSNQPQHF. The DNA for the CDR3 is TGTGCCAGCAGTGAAGTAACCGGGACAGGAGCCTTGTATAGCAATCAGCCCCAGCATTTT.

This rearrangement joins TRBV28 to TRBJ2-4; maybe TRBD2 (7 bases). The germline V gene encodes CDR1 MDHEN and CDR2 SYDVKM. Trimming removed 8 bases at V and 6 bases at J, with 14 bases between. CDR3 size: 13 residues. This chain's CDR3 is CASDTGRGNIQYF. The CDR3 DNA follows: TGTGCCAGCGATACAGGGAGGGGAAACATTCAGTACTTC.

This chain links TRBV28 with TRBJ1-4; D uncertain. Germline lookup yields CDR1 MDHEN and CDR2 SYDVKM. Trimming shortened V by 2 bases and J by 8 bases, and 6 bases separated the two germline ends. This CDR3 has 12 residues. CDR3 region: CASSLVLEKLFF. CDR3 nucleotide sequence: TGTGCCAGCAGTTTAGTTCTGGAAAAACTGTTTTTT.

The rearrangement uses TRBV27 and TRBJ2-1, with D perhaps matching TRBD2 (6 bases). The germline V and J ends were trimmed by 7 bases and 8 bases, with 18 bases remaining between them. Germline values: CDR1 MNHEY, CDR2 SMNVEV (reference sequence). The CDR3 runs 14 residues. DNA for the CDR3: TGTGCCAGCATCAGGCGGGGCGAGTTCCATGAGCAGTTCTTC. As protein: CASIRRGEFHEQFF.

Worth noting for this clone: Other DNA sequences from this sample encode an identical CDR3 as well. The chain links TRBV18 to TRBJ1-1; unclear D gene. V lost 2 bases and J 1 base, leaving 8 bases between the germline ends. In germline, CDR1 is KGHSH, CDR2 LQKENI. The CDR3 spans 14 residues. DNA for the CDR3: TGTGCCAGCTCACCAGCGGGAACGAACACTGAAGCTTTCTTT. It specifies CASSPAGTNTEAFF.

A single count supports this clone. This chain uses TRBV7-2 with TRBJ2-1; D not resolved. The germline CDR1 and CDR2 sequences are SGHTA and FQGNSA. Trimming removed 0 bases at V and 8 bases at J, with 11 bases between. This CDR3 region has 14 residues. Here the CDR3 DNA reads TGTGCCAGCAGCTTAGCTTCTCGGGTGCATGAGCAGTTCTTC. This translates into CASSLASRVHEQFF.

The V gene is TRBV9, the J gene TRBJ2-2; the match to TRBD2 covers 10 bases. The CDR3 is 16 amino acids. In germline, CDR1 is SGDLS, CDR2 YYNGEE. V was pared by 4 bases and J by 7 bases, with 10 bases of the junction left unmatched. The CDR3 DNA sequence: TGTGCCAGCAGCCCCCCAGCGGGGGGGCCGATCGGGGAGCTGTTTTTT. Translated: CASSPPAGGPIGELFF.

The chain combines TRBV13 with TRBJ1-3; D uncertain. The CDR3 extends over 15 amino acids. The V and J ends lost 1 base and 4 bases respectively, with 11 bases between them. In germline, CDR1 is PRHDT, CDR2 FYEKMQ (reference sequence). This CDR3 is CASSLARGKGNTIYF. The DNA for the CDR3 is TGTGCCAGCAGCTTAGCCCGGGGAAAAGGAAACACCATATATTTT.

V gene TRBV11-2 combines with J gene TRBJ2-5, with TRBD2 identical over 7 bases. The CDR3 runs 17 residues. Germline V gene lookup returns CDR1 SGHAT and CDR2 FQNNGV. V was pared by 5 bases and J by 5 bases, with 17 bases of the junction left unmatched. The CDR3 DNA reads TGTGCCAGCAGCCCAACTAGCGTGAGTGGGTTCGGGGAGACCCAGTACTTC. As protein: CASSPTSVSGFGETQYF.

The J gene is TRBJ2-3, the V gene TRBV4-1, with TRBD2 matching 8 bases. The CDR3 is 17 residues long. Germline V lookup: CDR1 MGHRA, CDR2 YSYEKL. The junction had 7 bases not matched to a gene; V was cut back by 0 bases and J by 2 bases. CDR3 protein: CASSQDRQRGITDTQYF. CDR3 DNA sequence: TGCGCCAGCAGCCAAGATCGCCAGCGGGGGATCACAGATACGCAGTATTTT.

The genes are TRBV2 and TRBJ2-1; D is perhaps TRBD1 (5 bases). CDR1 and CDR2 (germline): SNHLY, FYNNEI. Trimming removed 6 bases from V and 6 bases from J, with 18 bases in between. The CDR3 length is 15 residues. Here the CDR3 reads CASRKGDSSLNEQFF. In DNA form, the CDR3 reads TGTGCCAGCAGAAAAGGGGATTCCTCCCTCAATGAGCAGTTCTTC.

The CDR3 coding sequence is TGTGCCAGCAGCTTCGGGACAGGGGGCAAGTACTTC. Its translation: CASSFGTGGKYF. The rearrangement uses TRBV7-2 and TRBJ2-7, with 12 bases matching TRBD1. The CDR3 spans 12 residues. The junction had 2 bases not matched to a gene; V was cut back by 3 bases and J by 11 bases. Germline V gene data show CDR1 as SGHTA and CDR2 as FQGNSA.

The sample holds a few counts of this clone. The chain links TRBV9 to TRBJ2-1; 8 positions agree with TRBD1. CDR3 length: 14 residues. CDR1 is SGDLS, CDR2 YYNGEE, per germline. The junction had 9 bases not matched to a gene; V was cut back by 0 bases and J by 13 bases. The CDR3 DNA reads as TGTGCCAGCAGCGTAGCCCCTGACAGGGGCCGTCAGTTCTTC. It encodes CASSVAPDRGRQFF. The complete variable domain, with remaining parts taken from reference TRBV9 and TRBJ2-1, reads DSGVTQTPKHLITATGQRVTLRCSPRSGDLSVYWYQQSLDQGLQFLIQYYNGEERAKGNILERFSAQQFPDLHSELNLSSLELGDSALYFCASSVAPDRGRQFFGPGTRLTVL.

There are a few counts of this clone. The genes are TRBV6-4 and TRBJ2-3; a possible D gene is TRBD2 (6 bases). V shed 0 bases and J shed 1 base, with 11 bases lying between them. Germline CDR1 reads MRHNA; CDR2 reads SNTAGT. The CDR3 sequence is 16 residues long. The CDR3 spells CASSDSGGAGTDTQYF. CDR3 nucleotide sequence: TGTGCCAGCAGTGACTCAGGCGGGGCCGGCACAGATACGCAGTATTTT.

This chain connects TRBV7-9 to TRBJ2-5; 7 bases map to TRBD1. The CDR3 is 13 amino acids. The J segment lost 4 bases and the V segment lost 5 bases, leaving 4 bases of the junction unmatched. The V gene's germline CDR1 is SEHNR and CDR2 FQNEAQ (reference sequence). The CDR3 loop reads CASSRQGSETQYF. The CDR3 nucleotides are TGTGCCAGCAGCCGACAGGGATCAGAGACCCAGTACTTC. Combining the CDR3 with reference TRBV7-9 and TRBJ2-5 gives the whole variable domain DTGVSQNPRHKITKRGQNVTFRCDPISEHNRLYWYRQTLGQGPEFLTYFQNEAQLEKSRLLSDRFSAERPKGSFSTLEIQRTEQGDSAMYLCASSRQGSETQYFGPGTRLLVL.

The chain couples TRBV7-2 to TRBJ2-7; 7 bases map to TRBD1. With 6 bases clipped from V and 6 bases from J, the junction kept 11 bases outside the gene matches. The CDR3 sequence is 14 residues long. Germline CDR1 SGHTA, CDR2 FQGNSA. The CDR3 sequence is CASSPVDRAREQYF. The CDR3 DNA sequence: TGTGCCAGCAGTCCAGTTGACAGGGCGCGCGAGCAGTACTTC.